This entry describes one T cell receptor (beta chain). The antigen is unknown. Repertoires were generated with immunoSEQ multiplex PCR, while TCRdb's copy carries only in-frame clones and drops some. The sample contains tens of thousands of clones, roughly 80% of which appear only once. The record originates from a study of OX40 agonist ivuxolimab in advanced cancers. Looking at the study overall: At doses from 0.01 to 10 mg/kg, patients were given intravenous ivuxolimab every 2 weeks.

Study-wide results and caveats: Dosing at 0.1 to 3.0 mg/kg was accompanied by clonal expansion of CD4+ and CD8+ blood T cells by week 6.

The germline V gene encodes CDR1 SQVTM and CDR2 ANQGSEA. The V gene lost 5 bases and the J gene lost 8 bases, with 16 bases spanning the gap. The CDR3 spans 13 residues. The chain recombines TRBV29-1 with TRBJ1-3, with D maybe TRBD1 (6 bases). The material was CD4+ or CD8+ T cells sorted from blood, obtained in a trial of the OX40 agonist ivuxolimab. The TCR comes from an adult with an advanced solid tumor such as melanoma, head and neck, liver or kidney cancer. CDR3 DNA: TGCAGCGTTCAACGACGGGGGGCGGACACCATATATTTT. Amino acids: CSVQRRGADTIYF. Combining the CDR3 with reference TRBV29-1 and TRBJ1-3 gives the whole variable domain SAVISQKPSRDICQRGTSLTIQCQVDSQVTMMFWYRQQPGQSLTLIATANQGSEATYESGFVIDKFPISRPNLTFSTLTVSNMSPEDSSIYLCSVQRRGADTIYFGEGSWLTVV.